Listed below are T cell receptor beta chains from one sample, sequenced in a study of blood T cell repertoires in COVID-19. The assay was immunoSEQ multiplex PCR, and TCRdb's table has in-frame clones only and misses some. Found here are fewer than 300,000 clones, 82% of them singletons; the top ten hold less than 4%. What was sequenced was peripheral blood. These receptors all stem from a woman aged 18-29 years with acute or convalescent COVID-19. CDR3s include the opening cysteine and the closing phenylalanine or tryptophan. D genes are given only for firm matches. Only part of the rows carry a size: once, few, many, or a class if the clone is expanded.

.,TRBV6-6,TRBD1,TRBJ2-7,CASSQPVAGGGEQYF,TGTGCCAGCAGCCAACCGGTGGCAGGGGGCGGCGAGCAGTACTTC
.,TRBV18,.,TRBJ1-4,CASSKDSATNEKLFF,TGTGCCAGCTCAAAGGACAGTGCAACTAATGAAAAACTGTTTTTT
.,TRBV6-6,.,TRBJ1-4,CASSNPAGTGGGKLFF,TGTGCCAGCAGTAACCCCGCCGGGACGGGAGGTGGAAAACTGTTTTTT
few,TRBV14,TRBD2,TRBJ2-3,CASSPNPAGRGDTQYF,TGTGCCAGCAGCCCTAACCCAGCGGGAAGGGGAGATACGCAGTATTTT
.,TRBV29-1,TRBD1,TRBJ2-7,CSVEDPGTGVDEQYF,TGCAGCGTTGAAGATCCCGGGACAGGGGTAGACGAGCAGTACTTC
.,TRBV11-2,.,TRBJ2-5,CASSLLGLQETQYF,TGTGCCAGCAGCTTACTAGGCCTCCAAGAGACCCAGTACTTC
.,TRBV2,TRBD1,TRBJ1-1,CASGGQGLATEAFF,TGTGCCAGCGGAGGACAGGGGTTGGCCACTGAAGCTTTCTTT
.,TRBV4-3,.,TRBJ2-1,CASSQDTGGSYNEQFF,TGCGCCAGCAGCCAAGATACCGGCGGATCCTACAATGAGCAGTTCTTC
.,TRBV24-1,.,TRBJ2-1,CATSDSWESSYNEQFF,TGTGCCACCAGTGACAGTTGGGAGAGCTCCTACAATGAGCAGTTCTTC
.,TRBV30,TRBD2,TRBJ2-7,CAWSVGLAGAYEQYF,TGTGCCTGGAGCGTGGGACTAGCGGGAGCCTACGAGCAGTACTTC
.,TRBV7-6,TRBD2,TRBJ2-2,CASSPRTSGRPTGELFF,TGTGCCAGCAGCCCCCGGACTAGCGGGAGGCCCACCGGGGAGCTGTTTTTT
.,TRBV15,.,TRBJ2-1,CATSRDTLESYNEQFF,TGTGCCACCAGCAGAGATACGCTAGAGTCCTACAATGAGCAGTTCTTC
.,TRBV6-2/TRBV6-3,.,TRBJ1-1,CASSFRGMGTEAFF,TGTGCCAGCAGTTTTAGGGGTATGGGCACTGAAGCTTTCTTT
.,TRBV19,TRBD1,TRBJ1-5,CASSTSGDRAHQPQHF,TGTGCCAGTAGTACAAGCGGGGACAGGGCTCATCAGCCCCAGCATTTT
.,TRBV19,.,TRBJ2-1,CASSIGLAMGGNEQFF,TGTGCCAGTAGTATTGGGTTAGCCATGGGTGGCAATGAGCAGTTCTTC
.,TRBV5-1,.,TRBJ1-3,CASRSDSSGNTIYF,TGCGCCAGCAGGTCTGATAGCTCTGGAAACACCATATATTTT
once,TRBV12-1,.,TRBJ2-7,CASSPTGLYNSYEQYF,TGTGCCAGCAGCCCAACCGGACTCTATAACTCCTACGAGCAGTACTTC
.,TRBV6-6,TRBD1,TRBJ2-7,CASSYRTGTDYEQYF,TGTGCCAGCAGTTACAGGACAGGGACGGACTACGAGCAGTACTTC
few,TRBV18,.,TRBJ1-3,CASSPAGLRSGNTIYF,TGTGCCAGCTCACCAGCGGGGCTCCGCTCTGGAAACACCATATATTTT
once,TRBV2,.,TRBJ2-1,CASSEGRGLSEQFF,TGTGCCAGCAGTGAAGGTAGGGGTTTGAGTGAGCAGTTCTTC
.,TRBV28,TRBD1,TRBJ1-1,CASSRDREGTEAFF,TGTGCCAGCAGTCGGGACAGGGAGGGCACTGAAGCTTTCTTT
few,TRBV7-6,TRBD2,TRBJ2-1,CASSSGLAGGPNEQFF,TGTGCCAGCAGCTCCGGACTAGCGGGAGGGCCCAATGAGCAGTTCTTC
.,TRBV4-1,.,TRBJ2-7,CASSPGGTRTYEQYF,TGCGCCAGCAGCCCCGGGGGGACAAGAACCTACGAGCAGTACTTC
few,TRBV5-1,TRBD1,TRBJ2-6,CASSLEGQGLFSGANVLTF,TGCGCCAGCAGCTTGGAAGGACAGGGACTTTTCTCTGGGGCCAACGTCCTGACTTTC
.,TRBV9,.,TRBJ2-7,CASSVEQGDDEQYF,TGTGCCAGCAGCGTAGAACAGGGCGACGACGAGCAGTACTTC
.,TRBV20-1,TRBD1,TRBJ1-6,CSASPGTGGSPLHF,TGCAGTGCTAGTCCCGGGACAGGGGGGTCACCCCTCCACTTT
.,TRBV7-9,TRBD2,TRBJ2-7,CASRPTWTGAGLAGGEQYF,TGTGCCAGCAGGCCTACCTGGACAGGGGCGGGACTAGCGGGAGGCGAGCAGTACTTC
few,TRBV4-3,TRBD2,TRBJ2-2,CASSPGLAGPGELFF,TGCGCCAGCAGCCCCGGACTAGCGGGACCCGGGGAGCTGTTTTTT
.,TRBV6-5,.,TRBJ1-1,CASSYSMGLEAFF,TGTGCCAGCAGTTACTCGATGGGCCTTGAAGCTTTCTTT
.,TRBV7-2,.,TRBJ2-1,CASSMRDPLRDEQFF,TGTGCCAGCAGCATGCGGGACCCCCTCCGCGATGAGCAGTTCTTC
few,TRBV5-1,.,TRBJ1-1,CASSGQGTTEAFF,TGCGCCAGCAGCGGTCAGGGTACCACTGAAGCTTTCTTT
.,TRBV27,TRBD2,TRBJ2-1,CASRQIGTSDEQFF,TGTGCCAGCAGGCAAATCGGGACTAGCGATGAGCAGTTCTTC
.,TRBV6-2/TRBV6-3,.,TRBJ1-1,CASSYVLRERDTEAFF,TGTGCCAGCAGTTACGTTCTACGGGAGAGGGACACTGAAGCTTTCTTT
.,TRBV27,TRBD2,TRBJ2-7,CASSLSGGGSSGIPPYEQYF,TGTGCCAGCAGTTTATCTGGGGGGGGATCAAGCGGGATCCCCCCCTACGAGCAGTACTTC
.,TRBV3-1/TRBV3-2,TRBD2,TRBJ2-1,CASSQVGTSGVYNEQFF,TGTGCCAGCAGCCAAGTGGGGACTAGCGGGGTATACAATGAGCAGTTCTTC
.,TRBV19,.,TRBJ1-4,CASSTLTQLWTEEKLFF,TGTGCCAGTAGTACCCTCACCCAGCTTTGGACAGAAGAAAAACTGTTTTTT
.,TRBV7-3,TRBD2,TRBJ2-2,CASSRGLAATGELFF,TGTGCCAGCAGCCGGGGACTAGCTGCCACCGGGGAGCTGTTTTTT
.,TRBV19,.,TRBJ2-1,CASTDGGAYNEQFF,TGTGCCAGTACAGACGGAGGGGCCTACAATGAGCAGTTCTTC
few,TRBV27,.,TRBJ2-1,CASSFNNEQFF,TGTGCCAGCAGTTTTAACAATGAGCAGTTCTTC
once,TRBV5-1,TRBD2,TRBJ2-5,CASSSVGGLEIQETQYF,TGCGCCAGCAGCAGCGTGGGGGGGTTGGAGATCCAAGAGACCCAGTACTTC
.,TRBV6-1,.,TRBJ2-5,CASSEGSSSAYQETQYF,TGTGCCAGCAGTGAAGGATCGTCTAGCGCGTACCAAGAGACCCAGTACTTC
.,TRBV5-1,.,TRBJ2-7,CASSLGQNYEQYF,TGCGCCAGCAGCTTGGGACAGAACTACGAGCAGTACTTC
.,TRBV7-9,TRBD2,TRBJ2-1,CASSLAISLAKYNEQFF,TGTGCCAGCAGCTTAGCAATTTCACTAGCGAAATACAATGAGCAGTTCTTC
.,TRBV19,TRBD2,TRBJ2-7,CASSIALGLAGYEQYF,TGTGCCAGTAGTATAGCCCTGGGACTAGCCGGCTACGAACAGTACTTC
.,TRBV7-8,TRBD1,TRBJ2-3,CASSSWTGGPQILGTQYF,TGTGCCAGCAGCTCTTGGACAGGAGGCCCACAGATACTTGGTACGCAGTATTTT
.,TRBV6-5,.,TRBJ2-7,CASMKWAEQPYEQYF,TGTGCCAGCATGAAATGGGCAGAGCAGCCCTACGAGCAGTACTTC
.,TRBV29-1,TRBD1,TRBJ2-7,CSVEVSDRSSYEQYF,TGCAGCGTTGAGGTGTCGGACAGGAGCTCCTACGAGCAGTACTTC
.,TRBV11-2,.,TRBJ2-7,CASSLDSSPSYEQYF,TGTGCCAGCAGCTTAGATTCAAGCCCATCCTACGAGCAGTACTTC
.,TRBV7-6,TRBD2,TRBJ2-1,CASSLRVAGDNEQFF,TGTGCCAGCAGCTTAAGGGTAGCGGGAGATAATGAGCAGTTCTTC
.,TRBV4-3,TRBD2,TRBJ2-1,CASSPRWGRDEQFF,TGCGCCAGCAGCCCACGTTGGGGGAGGGACGAACAGTTCTTC
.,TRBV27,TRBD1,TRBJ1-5,CASSPTGLGQPQHF,TGTGCCAGCAGTCCGACAGGGCTCGGTCAGCCCCAGCATTTT
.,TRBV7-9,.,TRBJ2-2,CASSLNREYTGELFF,TGTGCCAGCAGCTTGAACCGGGAGTACACCGGGGAGCTGTTTTTT